The next 5 T cell receptor beta chains were all read from a single sample in a study of blood T cell repertoires in COVID-19. Assay used: immunoSEQ multiplex PCR; TCRdb lists only in-frame clones, some missing. The data contain a few hundred thousand clones, about 90% of them singletons. Sequenced: peripheral blood. Receptor source: a man in his sixties with acute or convalescent COVID-19.

The genes are TRBV2 and TRBJ1-5, with 10 bases matching TRBD1. Germline V lookup: CDR1 SNHLY, CDR2 FYNNEI. V shed 6 bases, J shed 6 bases, and the junction held 5 bases outside the gene matches. The CDR3 covers 14 residues. Here the CDR3 reads CASRGDRGPQPQHF. The CDR3, as DNA: TGTGCCAGCAGGGGGGACAGGGGCCCTCAGCCCCAGCATTTT.

Only a few counts were recorded for this clone. This CDR3 reads CASSWAGNTEAFF. The CDR3 DNA follows: TGTGCCAGCAGTTGGGCAGGGAACACTGAAGCTTTCTTT. The chain combines TRBV6-5 with TRBJ1-1; D gene ambiguous. This CDR3 comprises 13 residues. Germline-derived CDR1 and CDR2 are MNHEY and SVGAGI. Between the trimmed V and J ends, which lost 4 bases and 1 base, there was a span of 7 bases.

CDR3 sequence: CSVVVSSPDQPQHF. CDR3 sequence (DNA): TGCAGCGTTGTAGTGTCCTCACCCGATCAGCCCCAGCATTTT. This chain joins TRBV29-1 and TRBJ1-5, with D unresolved. V was pared by 4 bases and J by 5 bases, with 15 bases between. CDR3 length equals 14 residues. Germline CDR1 SQVTM, CDR2 ANQGSEA.

The V gene is TRBV23-1, the J gene TRBJ2-5, with 7 bases matching TRBD2. TRBV23-1 is annotated as an ORF whose role is uncertain. This CDR3 has 17 residues. V lost 7 bases to trimming and J lost 3 bases; unmatched junction nucleotides: 17. The CDR3 loop is CASTTGGKARGEETQYF. Here the CDR3 DNA reads TGCGCCAGCACCACGGGAGGAAAAGCGCGAGGGGAAGAGACCCAGTACTTC.

The chain combines TRBV18 with TRBJ1-1; no reliable D call. V lost 1 base and J lost 6, with 9 bases in between. The germline V gene encodes CDR1 KGHSH and CDR2 LQKENI. There are 13 residues in the CDR3. DNA of the CDR3: TGTGCCAGCTCACCACGCGACAAGGCTGAAGCTTTCTTT. This encodes CASSPRDKAEAFF.